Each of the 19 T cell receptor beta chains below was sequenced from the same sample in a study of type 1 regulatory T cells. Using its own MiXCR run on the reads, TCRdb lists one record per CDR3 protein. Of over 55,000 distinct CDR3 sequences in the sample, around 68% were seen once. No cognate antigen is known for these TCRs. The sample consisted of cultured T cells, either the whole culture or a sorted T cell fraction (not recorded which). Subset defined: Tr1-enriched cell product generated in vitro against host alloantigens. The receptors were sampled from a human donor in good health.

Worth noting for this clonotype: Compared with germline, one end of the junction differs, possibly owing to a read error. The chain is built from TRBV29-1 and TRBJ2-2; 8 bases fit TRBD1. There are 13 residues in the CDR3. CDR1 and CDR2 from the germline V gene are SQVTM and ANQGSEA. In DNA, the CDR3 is TGCAGCGTCCGGTACAGGGGGGACGGGGGGCTGTTTTTT. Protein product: CSVRYRGDGGLFF.

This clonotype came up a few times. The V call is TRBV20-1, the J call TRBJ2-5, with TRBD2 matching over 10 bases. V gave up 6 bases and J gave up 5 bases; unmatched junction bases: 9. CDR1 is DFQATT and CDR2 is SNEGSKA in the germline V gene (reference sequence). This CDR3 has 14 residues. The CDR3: CSAGRLAGDETQYF. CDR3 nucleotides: TGCAGTGCCGGCCGGCTAGCGGGAGATGAGACCCAGTACTTC.

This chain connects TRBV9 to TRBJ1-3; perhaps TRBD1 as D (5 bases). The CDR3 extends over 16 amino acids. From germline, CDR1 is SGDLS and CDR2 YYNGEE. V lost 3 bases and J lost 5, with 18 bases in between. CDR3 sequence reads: CASSAAGALARNTIYF. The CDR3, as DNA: TGTGCCAGCAGCGCCGCCGGGGCCCTCGCTCGAAACACCATATATTTT.

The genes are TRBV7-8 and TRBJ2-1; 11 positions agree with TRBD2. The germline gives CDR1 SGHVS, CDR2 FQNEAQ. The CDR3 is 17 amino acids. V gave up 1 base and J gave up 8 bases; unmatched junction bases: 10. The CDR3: CASSLVVLAGEYDEQFF. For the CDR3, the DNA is TGTGCCAGCAGCTTAGTGGTACTAGCGGGAGAATACGATGAGCAGTTCTTC. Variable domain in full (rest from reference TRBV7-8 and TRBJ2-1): GAGVSQSPRYKVAKRGQDVALRCDPISGHVSLFWYQQALGQGPEFLTYFQNEAQLDKSGLPSDRFFAERPEGSVSTLKIQRTQQEDSAVYLCASSLVVLAGEYDEQFFGPGTRLTVL.

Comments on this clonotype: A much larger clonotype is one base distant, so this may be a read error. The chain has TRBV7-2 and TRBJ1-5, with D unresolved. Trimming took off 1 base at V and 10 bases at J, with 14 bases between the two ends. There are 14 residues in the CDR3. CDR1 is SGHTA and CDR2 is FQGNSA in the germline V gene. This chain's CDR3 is CASSLVPESCPQHF. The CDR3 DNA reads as TGTGCCAGCAGCTTAGTTCCCGAATCGTGCCCCCAGCATTTT.

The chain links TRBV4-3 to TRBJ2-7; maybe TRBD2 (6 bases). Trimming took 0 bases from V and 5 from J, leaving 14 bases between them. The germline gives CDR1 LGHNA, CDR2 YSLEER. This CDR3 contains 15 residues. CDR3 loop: CASSQEASVFNEQYF. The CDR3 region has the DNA TGCGCCAGCAGCCAAGAGGCTAGCGTTTTCAACGAGCAGTACTTC.

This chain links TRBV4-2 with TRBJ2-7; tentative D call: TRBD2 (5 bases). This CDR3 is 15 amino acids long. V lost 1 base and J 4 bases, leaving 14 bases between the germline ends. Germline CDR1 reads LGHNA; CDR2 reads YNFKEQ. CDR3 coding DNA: TGTGCCAGCAGCCAAGGTTTAGCGAGACGATACGAGCAGTACTTC. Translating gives CASSQGLARRYEQYF.

CDR3 nucleotides: TGTGCCAGCAGCGGGTTCTATGGCGGTGAGCAGTTCTTC. Protein product: CASSGFYGGEQFF. The chain carries TRBV6-2 or TRBV6-3 and TRBJ2-1; no definite D call. The ends were cut back, 6 bases at V and 9 bases at J, with 15 bases in the middle. There are 13 residues in the CDR3. The germline gives CDR1 MNHEY, CDR2 SVGEGT.

CDR3 sequence (DNA): TGCGCCAGCACCCTGGGGGGGGCCCTCTTCGATGAGCAGTTCTTC. Its translation: CASTLGGALFDEQFF. The chain recombines TRBV5-1 with TRBJ2-1; maybe TRBD2 (7 bases). Germline V gene lookup returns CDR1 SGHRS and CDR2 YFSETQ. The length of the CDR3 is 15 residues. The V and J ends lost 6 bases and 8 bases respectively, with 21 bases between them.

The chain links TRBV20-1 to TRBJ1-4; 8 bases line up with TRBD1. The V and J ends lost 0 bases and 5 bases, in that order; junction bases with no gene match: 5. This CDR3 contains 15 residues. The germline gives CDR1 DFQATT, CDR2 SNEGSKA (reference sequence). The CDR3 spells CSARDHTGGNEKLFF. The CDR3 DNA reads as TGCAGTGCTAGAGATCATACAGGGGGGAATGAAAAACTGTTTTTT.

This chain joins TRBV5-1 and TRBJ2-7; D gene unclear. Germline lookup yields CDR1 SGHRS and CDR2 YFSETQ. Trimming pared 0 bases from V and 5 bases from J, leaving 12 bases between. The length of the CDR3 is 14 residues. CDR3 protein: CASSLDLDVDEQYF. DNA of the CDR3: TGCGCCAGCAGCTTGGATTTAGACGTCGACGAGCAGTACTTC.

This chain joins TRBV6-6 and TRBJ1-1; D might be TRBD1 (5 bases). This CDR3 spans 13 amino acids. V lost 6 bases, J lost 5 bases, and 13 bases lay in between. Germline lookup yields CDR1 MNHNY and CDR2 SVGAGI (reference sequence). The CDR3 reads CASSNGGWTEAFF. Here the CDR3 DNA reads TGTGCCAGCAGCAACGGGGGTTGGACTGAAGCTTTCTTT.

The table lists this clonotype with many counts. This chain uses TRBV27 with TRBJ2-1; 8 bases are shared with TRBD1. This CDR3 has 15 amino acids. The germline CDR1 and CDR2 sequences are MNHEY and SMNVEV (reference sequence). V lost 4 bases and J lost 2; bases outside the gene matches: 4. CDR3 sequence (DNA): TGTGCCAGCAGTTCGGGGACAGGAGCCTACAATGAGCAGTTCTTC. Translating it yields CASSSGTGAYNEQFF.

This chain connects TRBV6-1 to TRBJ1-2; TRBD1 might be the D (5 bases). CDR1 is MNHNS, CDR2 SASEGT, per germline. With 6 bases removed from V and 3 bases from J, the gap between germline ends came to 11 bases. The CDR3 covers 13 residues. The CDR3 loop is CASRETGHYGYTF. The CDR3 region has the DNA TGTGCCAGCAGGGAAACAGGACACTATGGCTACACCTTC.

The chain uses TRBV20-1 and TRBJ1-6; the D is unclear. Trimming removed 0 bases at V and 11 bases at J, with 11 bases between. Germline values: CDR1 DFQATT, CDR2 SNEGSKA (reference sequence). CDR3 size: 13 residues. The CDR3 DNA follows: TGCAGTGCTAGAGATCGTACAGCCACACCCCTCCACTTT. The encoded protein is CSARDRTATPLHF.

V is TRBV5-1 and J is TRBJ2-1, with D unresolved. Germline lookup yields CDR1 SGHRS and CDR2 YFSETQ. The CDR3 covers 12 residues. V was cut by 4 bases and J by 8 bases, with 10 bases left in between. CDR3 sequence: CASSPPSDEQFF. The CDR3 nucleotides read TGCGCCAGCAGCCCACCTAGTGATGAGCAGTTCTTC.

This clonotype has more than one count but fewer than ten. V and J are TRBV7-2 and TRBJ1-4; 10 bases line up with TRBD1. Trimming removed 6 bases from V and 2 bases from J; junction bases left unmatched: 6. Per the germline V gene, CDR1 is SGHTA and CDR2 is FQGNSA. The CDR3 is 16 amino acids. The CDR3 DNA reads TGTGCCAGCAGTCCCGGGACAGGGGTGACTAATGAAAAACTGTTTTTT. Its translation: CASSPGTGVTNEKLFF.

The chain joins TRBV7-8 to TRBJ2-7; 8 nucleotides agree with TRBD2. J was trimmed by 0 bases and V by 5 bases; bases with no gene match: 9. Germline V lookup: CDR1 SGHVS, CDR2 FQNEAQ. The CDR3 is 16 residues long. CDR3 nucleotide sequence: TGTGCCAGCAGCCTTCGGACTAGCAGCCCCTCCTACGAGCAGTACTTC. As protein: CASSLRTSSPSYEQYF.

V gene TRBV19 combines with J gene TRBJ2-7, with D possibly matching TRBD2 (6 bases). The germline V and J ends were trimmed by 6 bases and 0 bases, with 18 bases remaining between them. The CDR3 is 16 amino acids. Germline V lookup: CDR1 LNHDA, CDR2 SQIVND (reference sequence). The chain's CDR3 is CASRDPRDSSSYEQYF. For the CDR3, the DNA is TGTGCCAGTAGAGACCCCCGGGACTCCAGCTCCTACGAGCAGTACTTC. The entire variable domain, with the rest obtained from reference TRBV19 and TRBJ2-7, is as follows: DGGITQSPKYLFRKEGQNVTLSCEQNLNHDAMYWYRQDPGQGLRLIYYSQIVNDFQKGDIAEGYSVSREKKESFPLTVTSAQKNPTAFYLCASRDPRDSSSYEQYFGPGTRLTVT.